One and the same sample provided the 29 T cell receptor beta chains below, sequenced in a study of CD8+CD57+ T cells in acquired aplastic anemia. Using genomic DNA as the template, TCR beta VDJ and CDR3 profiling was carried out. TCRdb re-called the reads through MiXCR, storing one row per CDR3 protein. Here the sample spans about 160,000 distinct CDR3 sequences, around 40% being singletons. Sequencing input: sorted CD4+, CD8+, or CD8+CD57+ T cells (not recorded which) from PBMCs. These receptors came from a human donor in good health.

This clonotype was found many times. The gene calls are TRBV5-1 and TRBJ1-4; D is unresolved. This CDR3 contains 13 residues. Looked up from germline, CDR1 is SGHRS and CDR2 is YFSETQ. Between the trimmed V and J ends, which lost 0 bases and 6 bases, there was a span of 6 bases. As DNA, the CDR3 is TGCGCCAGCAGCTTGGGGGTAGATGAAAAACTGTTTTTT. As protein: CASSLGVDEKLFF.

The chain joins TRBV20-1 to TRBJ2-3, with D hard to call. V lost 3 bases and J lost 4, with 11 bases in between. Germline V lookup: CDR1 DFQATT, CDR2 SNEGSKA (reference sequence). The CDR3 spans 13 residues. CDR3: CSASDVEPDTQYF. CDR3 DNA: TGCAGTGCTAGTGACGTGGAACCAGATACGCAGTATTTT.

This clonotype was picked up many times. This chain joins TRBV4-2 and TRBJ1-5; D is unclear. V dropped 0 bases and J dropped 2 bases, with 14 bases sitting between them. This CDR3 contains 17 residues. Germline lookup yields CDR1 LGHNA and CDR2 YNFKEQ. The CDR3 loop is CASSQEGGDRGNQPQHF. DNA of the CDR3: TGTGCCAGCAGCCAAGAGGGAGGAGATCGTGGCAATCAGCCCCAGCATTTT.

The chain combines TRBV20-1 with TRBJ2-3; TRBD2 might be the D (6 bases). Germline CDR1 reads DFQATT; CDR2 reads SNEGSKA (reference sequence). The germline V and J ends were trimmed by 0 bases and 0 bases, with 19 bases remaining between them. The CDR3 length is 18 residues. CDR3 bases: TGCAGTGCTAGAGACAGGTCTAGGGTAGCGGCTAGCACAGATACGCAGTATTTT. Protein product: CSARDRSRVAASTDTQYF.

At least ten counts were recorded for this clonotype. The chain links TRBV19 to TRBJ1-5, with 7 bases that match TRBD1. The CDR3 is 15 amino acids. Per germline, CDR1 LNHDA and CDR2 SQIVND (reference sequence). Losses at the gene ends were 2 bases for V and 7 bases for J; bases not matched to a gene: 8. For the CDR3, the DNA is TGTGCCAGTAGTATACCCGGGACAGCAAGACAGCCCCAGCATTTT. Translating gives CASSIPGTARQPQHF.

The CDR3 loop is CASSLVGVEQFF. The CDR3 bases are TGTGCCAGCAGCTTAGTCGGGGTCGAGCAGTTCTTC. The chain uses TRBV7-2 and TRBJ2-1; TRBD2 might be the D (5 bases). The CDR3 is made up of 12 amino acids. The germline V gene has CDR1 SGHTA and CDR2 FQGNSA. Trimming pared 1 base from V and 10 bases from J, leaving 8 bases between.

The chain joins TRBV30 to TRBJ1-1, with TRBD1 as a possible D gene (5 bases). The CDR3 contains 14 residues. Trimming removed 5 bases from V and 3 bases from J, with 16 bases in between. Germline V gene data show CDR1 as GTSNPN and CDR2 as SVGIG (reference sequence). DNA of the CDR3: TGTGCCTGGGCCCCCCCAGGGTGGGACACTGAAGCTTTCTTT. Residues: CAWAPPGWDTEAFF.

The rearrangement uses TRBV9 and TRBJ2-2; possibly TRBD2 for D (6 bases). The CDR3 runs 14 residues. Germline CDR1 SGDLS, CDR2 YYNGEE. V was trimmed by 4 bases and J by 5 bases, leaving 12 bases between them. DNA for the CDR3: TGTGCCAGCAGCCCCAGGGACTTAACCGGGGAGCTGTTTTTT. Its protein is CASSPRDLTGELFF.

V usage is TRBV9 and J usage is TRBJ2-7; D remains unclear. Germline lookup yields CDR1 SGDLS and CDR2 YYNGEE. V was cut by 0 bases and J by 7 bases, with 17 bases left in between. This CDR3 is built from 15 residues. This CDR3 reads CASSVGAGLTWEQYF. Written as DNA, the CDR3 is TGTGCCAGCAGCGTAGGGGCAGGCCTGACGTGGGAGCAGTACTTC.

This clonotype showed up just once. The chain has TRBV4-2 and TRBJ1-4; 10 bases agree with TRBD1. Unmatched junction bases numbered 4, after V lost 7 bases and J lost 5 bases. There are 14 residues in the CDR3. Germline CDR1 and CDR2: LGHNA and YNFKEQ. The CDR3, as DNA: TGTGCCAGCAACCGGGACAGGGGAAATGAAAAACTGTTTTTT. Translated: CASNRDRGNEKLFF.

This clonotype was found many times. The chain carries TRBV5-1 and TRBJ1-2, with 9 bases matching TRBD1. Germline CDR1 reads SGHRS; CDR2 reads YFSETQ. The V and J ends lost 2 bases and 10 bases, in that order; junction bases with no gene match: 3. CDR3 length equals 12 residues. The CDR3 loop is CASSFRDRDYTF. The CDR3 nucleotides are TGCGCCAGCAGCTTCCGGGACAGGGACTACACCTTC.

The CDR3 DNA reads TGTGCCAGCAGTTCCGACAGGGAAAACACTGAAGCTTTCTTT. This translates into CASSSDRENTEAFF. This sequence joins TRBV12-3 or TRBV12-4 and TRBJ1-1, with 7 bases fitting TRBD1. V was pared by 4 bases and J by 2 bases, with 4 bases of the junction left unmatched. This CDR3 is built from 14 residues.

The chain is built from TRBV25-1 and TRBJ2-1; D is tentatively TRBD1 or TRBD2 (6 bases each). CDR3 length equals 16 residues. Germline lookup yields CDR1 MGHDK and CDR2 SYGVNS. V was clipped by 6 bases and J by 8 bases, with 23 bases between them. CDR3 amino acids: CASRQGGGGVGYEQFF. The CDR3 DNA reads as TGTGCCAGCAGGCAGGGTGGAGGGGGAGTGGGGTATGAGCAGTTCTTC.

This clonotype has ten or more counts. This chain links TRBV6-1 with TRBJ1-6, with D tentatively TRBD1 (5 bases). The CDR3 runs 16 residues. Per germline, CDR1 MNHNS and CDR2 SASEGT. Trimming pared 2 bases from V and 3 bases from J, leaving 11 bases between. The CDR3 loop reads CASSEPGYYYNSPLHF. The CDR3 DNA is TGTGCCAGCAGTGAACCAGGGTACTACTATAATTCACCCCTCCACTTT.

DNA for the CDR3: TGCAGTGCTAAACCGGGACAGGGGCGAAACGAGCAGTACTTC. This encodes CSAKPGQGRNEQYF. The chain is built from TRBV20-1 and TRBJ2-5, with 10 bases matching TRBD1. The J call could be wrong; TRBJ2-7 is a better fit for the DNA end. This CDR3 is built from 14 residues. Germline loops: CDR1 DFQATT, CDR2 SNEGSKA (reference sequence).

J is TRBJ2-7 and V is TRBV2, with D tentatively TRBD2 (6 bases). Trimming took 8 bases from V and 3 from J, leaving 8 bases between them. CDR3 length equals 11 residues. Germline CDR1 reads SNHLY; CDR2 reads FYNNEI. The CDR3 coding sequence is TGTGCCAGCGCTAGCGACTACGAGCAGTACTTC. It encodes CASASDYEQYF. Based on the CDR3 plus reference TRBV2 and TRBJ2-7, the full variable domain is EPEVTQTPSHQVTQMGQEVILRCVPISNHLYFYWYRQILGQKVEFLVSFYNNEISEKSEIFDDQFSVERPDGSNFTLKIRSTKLEDSAMYFCASASDYEQYFGPGTRLTVT.

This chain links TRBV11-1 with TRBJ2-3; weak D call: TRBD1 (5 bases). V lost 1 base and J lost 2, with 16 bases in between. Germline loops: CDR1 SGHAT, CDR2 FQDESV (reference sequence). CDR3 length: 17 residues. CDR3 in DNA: TGTGCCAGCAGCTTAGGACAGAAGACCGTAACCACAGATACGCAGTATTTT. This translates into CASSLGQKTVTTDTQYF.

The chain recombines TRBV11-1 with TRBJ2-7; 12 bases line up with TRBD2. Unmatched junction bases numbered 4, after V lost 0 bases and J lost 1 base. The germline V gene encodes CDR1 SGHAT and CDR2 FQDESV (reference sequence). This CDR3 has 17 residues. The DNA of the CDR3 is TGTGCCAGCAGCTTAGCTGGACTAGCGGGACTATCCTACGAGCAGTACTTC. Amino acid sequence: CASSLAGLAGLSYEQYF.

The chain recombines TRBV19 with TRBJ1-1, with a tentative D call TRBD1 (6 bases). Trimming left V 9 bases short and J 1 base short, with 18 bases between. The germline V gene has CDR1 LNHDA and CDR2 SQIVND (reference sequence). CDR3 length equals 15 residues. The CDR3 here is CASSPSGTPNTEAFF. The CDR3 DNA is TGTGCCAGCTCACCTTCCGGGACACCGAACACTGAAGCTTTCTTT.

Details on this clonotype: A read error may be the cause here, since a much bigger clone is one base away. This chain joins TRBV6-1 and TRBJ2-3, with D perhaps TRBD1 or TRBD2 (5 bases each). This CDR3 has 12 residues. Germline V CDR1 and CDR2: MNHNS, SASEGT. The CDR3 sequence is CASSASTGTQYF. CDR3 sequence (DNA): TGTGCCAGCAGCGCTAGCACAGGTACGCAGTATTTT.

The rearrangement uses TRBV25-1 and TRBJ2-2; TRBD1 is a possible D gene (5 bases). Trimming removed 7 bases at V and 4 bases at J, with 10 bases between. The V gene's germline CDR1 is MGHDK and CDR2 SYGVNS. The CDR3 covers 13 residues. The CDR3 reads CASTRVGTGELFF. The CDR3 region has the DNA TGTGCCAGCACCAGGGTGGGCACCGGGGAGCTGTTTTTT.

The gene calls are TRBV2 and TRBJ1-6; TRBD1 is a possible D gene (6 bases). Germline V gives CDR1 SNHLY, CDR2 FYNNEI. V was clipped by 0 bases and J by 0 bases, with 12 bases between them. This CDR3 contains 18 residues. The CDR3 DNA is TGTGCCAGCAGTGAAGCGCCTGGCAGGGGCTCCTATAATTCACCCCTCCACTTT. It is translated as CASSEAPGRGSYNSPLHF.

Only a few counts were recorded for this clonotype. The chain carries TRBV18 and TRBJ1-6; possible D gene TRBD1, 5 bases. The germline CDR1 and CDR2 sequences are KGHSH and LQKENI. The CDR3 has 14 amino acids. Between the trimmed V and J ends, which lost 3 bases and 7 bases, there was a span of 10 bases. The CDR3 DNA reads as TGTGCCAGCTCACCCGGGACGTGGAATTCACCCCTCCACTTT. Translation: CASSPGTWNSPLHF.

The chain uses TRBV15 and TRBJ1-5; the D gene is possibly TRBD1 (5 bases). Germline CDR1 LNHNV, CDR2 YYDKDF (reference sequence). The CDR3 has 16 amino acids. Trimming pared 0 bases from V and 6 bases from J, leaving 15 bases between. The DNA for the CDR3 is TGTGCCACCAGCAGAGATTCGCAGGGTCGGGGTCAGCCCCAGCATTTT. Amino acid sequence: CATSRDSQGRGQPQHF. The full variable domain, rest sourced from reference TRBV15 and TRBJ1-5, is DAMVIQNPRYQVTQFGKPVTLSCSQTLNHNVMYWYQQKSSQAPKLLFHYYDKDFNNEADTPDNFQSRRPNTSFCFLDIRSPGLGDTAMYLCATSRDSQGRGQPQHFGDGTRLSIL.

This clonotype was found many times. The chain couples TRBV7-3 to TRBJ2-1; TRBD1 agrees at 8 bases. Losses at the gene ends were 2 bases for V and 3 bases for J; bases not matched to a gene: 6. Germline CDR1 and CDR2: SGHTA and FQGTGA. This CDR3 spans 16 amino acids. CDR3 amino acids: CASSLLLGTGYNEQFF. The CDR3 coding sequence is TGTGCCAGCAGCTTATTATTAGGGACAGGCTACAATGAGCAGTTCTTC.

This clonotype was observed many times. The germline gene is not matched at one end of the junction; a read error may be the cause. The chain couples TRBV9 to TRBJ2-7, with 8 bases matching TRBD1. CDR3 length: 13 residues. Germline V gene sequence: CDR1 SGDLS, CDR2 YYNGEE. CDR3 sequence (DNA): TGTGCCAGCAGCGAATCAGGTCCGGACAGGGTCCGCTTC. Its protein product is CASSESGPDRVRF.

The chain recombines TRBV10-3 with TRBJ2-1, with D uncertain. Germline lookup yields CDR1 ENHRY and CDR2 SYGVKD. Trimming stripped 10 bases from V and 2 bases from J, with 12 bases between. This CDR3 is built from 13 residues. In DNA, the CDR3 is TGTGCCACGCGCTCCCGTCCCTACAATGAGCAGTTCTTC. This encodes CATRSRPYNEQFF.

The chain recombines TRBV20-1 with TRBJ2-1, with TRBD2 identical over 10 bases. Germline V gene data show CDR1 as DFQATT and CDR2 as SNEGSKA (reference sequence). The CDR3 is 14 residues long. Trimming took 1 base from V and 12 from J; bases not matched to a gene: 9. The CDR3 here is CSARVLGIAGGQFF. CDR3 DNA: TGCAGTGCTAGAGTCCTGGGAATAGCGGGGGGGCAGTTCTTC.

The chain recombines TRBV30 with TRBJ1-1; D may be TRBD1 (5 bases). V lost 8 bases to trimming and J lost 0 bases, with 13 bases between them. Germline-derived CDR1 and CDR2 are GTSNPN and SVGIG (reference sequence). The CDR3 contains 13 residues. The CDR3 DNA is TGTGCCCGTAGGGGCCTCATGAACACTGAAGCTTTCTTT. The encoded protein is CARRGLMNTEAFF.